This T cell receptor beta chain was profiled in a study of human CD8 memory T cell subsets. Scientists made TCR beta libraries using UMI-labeled 5' RACE. Reprocessing the 5' RACE reads, TCRdb reports a single entry for every CDR3 protein and omits DNA. This table lists some 10,000 distinct CDR3 sequences. Specimen: CD8+ T cells from PBMCs. The clonotype comes from a human donor in good health.

This chain's CDR3 is CASRKLTGGEQYF. The chain carries TRBV28 and TRBJ2-7. Germline lookup yields CDR1 MDHEN and CDR2 SYDVKM. The CDR3 consists of 13 residues.